This T cell receptor (beta chain) was observed in a study of early T cells in non-severe SARS-CoV-2 infection. Study background: Sequencing targeted bulk RNA from unsorted whole blood, leaving chains unpaired. Study conclusions and caveats: Matching against VDJdb likely underestimated virus-specific expansions, favoring anti-spike CD8.

Separate cDNA molecules each had unique molecular identifiers attached to them. In TCRdb, the 5' RACE reads were re-called with MiXCR into one record per CDR3 protein. The sample lists some 62,000 distinct CDR3 sequences; 8.5% to 9.5% were seen once. Germline-derived CDR1 and CDR2 are MGHRA and YSYEKL. J was trimmed by 5 bases and V by 1 base; bases with no gene match: 9. CDR3 length: 16 residues. As for this clonotype: The target antigen is unknown.

The sample comprised whole blood. The genes are TRBV4-1 and TRBJ2-5, with 8 bases identical to TRBD2. This receptor was obtained from an adult who was a healthcare worker with PCR-confirmed SARS-CoV-2 infection or an uninfected control (not recorded which). CDR3 nucleotide sequence: TGCGCCAGCAGCCAAGGTCTGGGGCTAGCGGGCGAGACCCAGTACTTC. It specifies CASSQGLGLAGETQYF.